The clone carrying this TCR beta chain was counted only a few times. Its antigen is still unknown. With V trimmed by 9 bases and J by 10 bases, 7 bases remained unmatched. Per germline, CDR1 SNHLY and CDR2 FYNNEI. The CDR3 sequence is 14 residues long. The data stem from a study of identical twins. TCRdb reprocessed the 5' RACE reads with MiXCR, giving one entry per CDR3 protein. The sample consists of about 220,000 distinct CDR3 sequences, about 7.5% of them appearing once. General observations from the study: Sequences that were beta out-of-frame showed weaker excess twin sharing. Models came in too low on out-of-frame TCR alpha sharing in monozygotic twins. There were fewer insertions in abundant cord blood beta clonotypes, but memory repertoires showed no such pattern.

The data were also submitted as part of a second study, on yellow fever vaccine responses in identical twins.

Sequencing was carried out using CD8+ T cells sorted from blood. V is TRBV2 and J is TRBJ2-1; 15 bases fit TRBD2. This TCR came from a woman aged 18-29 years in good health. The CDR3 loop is CAREGTSGRKEQFF. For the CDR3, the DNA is TGTGCCAGAGAAGGGACTAGCGGGAGGAAGGAGCAGTTCTTC.